The sequence of this T cell receptor beta chain was determined in a study of CD8+ T cells in alopecia areata. General study results and limits: Both scalp clonality and the expanded CD8+ clones among the top 100 showed a significant decrease with tofacitinib.

CDR3 length equals 14 residues. Germline CDR1 and CDR2: LGHNA and YNFKEQ. V was shortened by 0 bases and J by 4 bases, with 10 bases between the two germline ends. The treatment was: oral pan-JAK inhibitor, 5-10 mg twice daily. This clone was detected once. Its target is not known. RNA, once extracted, was reverse transcribed into cDNA for use as the sequencing template. Sequencing was performed with immunoSEQ multiplex PCR; in TCRdb, only in-frame clones are kept and a portion is missing. The repertoire includes around 60,000 clones, around 42% of them detected once, and 20% sits in the top ten. This sample comprised CD8+ T cells sorted from blood, obtained around week 36, from a patient treated with tofacitinib. This TCR came from a human donor with alopecia areata. The V and J genes are TRBV4-2 and TRBJ2-7, with D possibly matching TRBD2 (5 bases). The CDR3: CASSQESGVYEQYF. Written as DNA, the CDR3 is TGTGCCAGCAGCCAAGAATCCGGGGTTTACGAGCAGTACTTC.